The 15 T cell receptor beta chains in this list originate from one sample, sequenced in a study of T cells in localized non-small cell lung cancer. Method: immunoSEQ multiplex PCR; TCRdb's copy keeps in-frame clones and lacks some. Among fewer than 90,000 clones listed, around 81% were seen once. Sequencing used PBMCs, obtained before any cancer treatment. These receptor sequences come from a man between 40 and 70 years old with stage II squamous cell lung carcinoma.

This chain connects TRBV4-2 to TRBJ1-3; D is possibly TRBD1 (5 bases). The CDR3 covers 19 residues. V dropped 4 bases and J dropped 1 base, with 23 bases sitting between them. The V gene's germline CDR1 is LGHNA and CDR2 YNFKEQ. DNA for the CDR3: TGTGCCAGCAGCCTGAGGACGGGTACCCTTACAGGATCTGGAAACACCATATATTTT. Its translation is CASSLRTGTLTGSGNTIYF.

J is TRBJ2-7 and V is TRBV15; 7 nucleotides agree with TRBD2. CDR3 length equals 15 residues. Trimming cost V 1 base and J 3 bases; bases outside gene matches: 6. CDR1 and CDR2 from the germline V gene are LNHNV and YYDKDF (reference sequence). The CDR3 sequence: CATSRGASGGYEQYF. CDR3 nucleotide sequence: TGTGCCACCAGCAGAGGGGCTAGCGGAGGCTACGAGCAGTACTTC.

This chain uses TRBV28 with TRBJ2-3, with TRBD1 identical over 7 bases. The CDR3 has 15 residues. The germline gives CDR1 MDHEN, CDR2 SYDVKM. Germline trimming cut 5 bases from V and 2 bases from J; bases unmatched to any gene: 7. The CDR3 DNA reads TGTGCCAGCAGTGTAGCCGGGACAGCCACAGATACGCAGTATTTT. This encodes CASSVAGTATDTQYF.

This rearrangement joins TRBV7-6 to TRBJ1-1; D gene unclear. Trimming cost V 4 bases and J 4 bases, with 13 bases left between them. The germline CDR1 and CDR2 sequences are SGHVS and FNYEAQ. There are 14 residues in the CDR3. The CDR3 loop is CASSSSRVGTEAFF. CDR3 coding DNA: TGTGCCAGCAGCTCTTCTAGGGTAGGCACTGAAGCTTTCTTT.

This chain connects TRBV11-1 to TRBJ2-2; no definite D call. From germline, CDR1 is SGHAT and CDR2 FQDESV (reference sequence). The CDR3 loop spans 13 amino acids. V shed 1 base and J shed 1 base, with 1 base lying between them. CDR3 DNA sequence: TGTGCCAGCAGCTTAGAGAACACCGGGGAGCTGTTTTTT. It encodes CASSLENTGELFF.

This clone was picked up one time. The V and J genes are TRBV15 and TRBJ2-7; 8 nucleotides match TRBD1. The CDR3 has 17 amino acids. Per germline, CDR1 LNHNV and CDR2 YYDKDF (reference sequence). The trim removed 0 bases at V and 3 bases at J, leaving 10 bases unmatched. The CDR3 DNA sequence: TGTGCCACCAGCAGAGATTATTCAGGACAGGGAGGCTACGAGCAGTACTTC. It is translated as CATSRDYSGQGGYEQYF.

The chain carries TRBV30 and TRBJ2-7; maybe TRBD2 (6 bases). The CDR3 has 14 amino acids. The ends were cut back, 3 bases at V and 2 bases at J, with 14 bases in the middle. The V gene's germline CDR1 is GTSNPN and CDR2 SVGIG (reference sequence). The CDR3 DNA follows: TGTGCCTGGAGCAGACTAGGACGCGCCTACGAGCAGTACTTC. It specifies CAWSRLGRAYEQYF.

The chain is built from TRBV19 and TRBJ2-2; D is possibly TRBD2 (6 bases). The CDR3 totals 15 residues. Trimming took off 10 bases at V and 5 bases at J, with 20 bases between the two ends. Germline V gene lookup returns CDR1 LNHDA and CDR2 SQIVND (reference sequence). The CDR3 DNA reads as TGTGCCACCCGGGGGTGGGGGTGGAGAACCGGGGAGCTGTTTTTT. This translates into CATRGWGWRTGELFF.

The V call is TRBV4-1, the J call TRBJ1-2, with unresolved D. Germline assignment: CDR1 MGHRA and CDR2 YSYEKL. V lost 4 bases, J lost 0 bases, and 12 bases lay in between. The CDR3 extends over 15 amino acids. In DNA, the CDR3 is TGCGCCAGCAGCCCGTCCGAATCTGCTAACTATGGCTACACCTTC. Translated, it gives CASSPSESANYGYTF.

The chain combines TRBV28 with TRBJ2-5; 7 bases are shared with TRBD1. V was pared by 6 bases and J by 2 bases, with 15 bases of the junction left unmatched. The germline CDR1 and CDR2 sequences are MDHEN and SYDVKM. This CDR3 contains 17 residues. In DNA, the CDR3 is TGTGCCAGCAGACCCTCGACAGGGTCCCTCGCACAAGAGACCCAGTACTTC. This sequence encodes CASRPSTGSLAQETQYF.

The genes are TRBV7-9 and TRBJ1-2; D perhaps matches TRBD1 (5 bases). This CDR3 region has 15 residues. V was clipped by 5 bases and J by 5 bases, with 18 bases between them. Germline loops: CDR1 SEHNR, CDR2 FQNEAQ (reference sequence). The CDR3 region is CASSQTAQQGYGYTF. The CDR3 nucleotides read TGTGCCAGCAGCCAAACCGCCCAGCAGGGTTATGGCTACACCTTC.

V gene TRBV6-5 combines with J gene TRBJ2-7; either TRBD1 or TRBD2 may fit D (5 bases each). V was pared by 0 bases and J by 7 bases, with 13 bases between. Germline V lookup: CDR1 MNHEY, CDR2 SVGAGI. The CDR3 spans 14 residues. Here the CDR3 DNA reads TGTGCCAGCAGTTACTCCCCTGGGGGACGGGAGCAGTACTTC. It specifies CASSYSPGGREQYF.

The CDR3 here is CASSSSGAHKTQYF. The DNA of the CDR3 is TGTGCCAGCAGCTCCAGCGGAGCGCACAAGACCCAGTACTTC. The genes are TRBV5-4 and TRBJ2-5, with D perhaps matching TRBD2 (5 bases). Germline V gives CDR1 SGHNT, CDR2 YYREEE (reference sequence). This CDR3 has 14 amino acids. The V gene lost 3 bases and the J gene lost 6 bases, with 15 bases spanning the gap.

This clone has only one observation. The chain is built from TRBV30 and TRBJ1-2; maybe TRBD1 (5 bases). CDR3 size: 13 residues. Trimming took off 2 bases at V and 2 bases at J, with 9 bases between the two ends. From germline, CDR1 is GTSNPN and CDR2 SVGIG (reference sequence). As DNA, the CDR3 is TGTGCCTGGAGTTGGGGGACCAACTATGGCTACACCTTC. Its translation is CAWSWGTNYGYTF.

The V and J genes are TRBV9 and TRBJ1-1; no clear D. The CDR3 is 14 residues long. V lost 4 bases and J 1 base, leaving 11 bases between the germline ends. The germline V gene encodes CDR1 SGDLS and CDR2 YYNGEE. This CDR3 reads CASSLSGGNTEAFF. The CDR3 bases are TGTGCCAGCAGCCTCTCTGGAGGGAACACTGAAGCTTTCTTT. Full variable domain (remainder filled in from reference TRBV9 and TRBJ1-1): DSGVTQTPKHLITATGQRVTLRCSPRSGDLSVYWYQQSLDQGLQFLIQYYNGEERAKGNILERFSAQQFPDLHSELNLSSLELGDSALYFCASSLSGGNTEAFFGQGTRLTVV.